Listed below are T cell receptor beta chains from one sample, sequenced in a study of cytomegalovirus exposure and HLA in healthy donors. Using immunoSEQ multiplex PCR, the repertoire was profiled, and TCRdb retains in-frame clones only, with some absent. The sample has more than 95,000 clones, 50% to 70% seen once. The sample taken for sequencing was PBMCs. The receptors here all came from a woman aged 40 to 50 in good health and CMV-seropositive. Both conserved end residues are part of each CDR3. Each record gives: J gene, D gene, V gene, clone size, CDR3 protein, CDR3 DNA. D genes are given only for firm matches. Size tells how often a clone was seen (once, few, many) or the class of an expanded clone, and some rows leave it out.

j_call: TRBJ1-3; d_call: -; v_call: TRBV7-9; clone_size: -; cdr3_aa: CASSSALDTLSGNTIYF; cdr3_nt: TGTGCCAGCAGCTCAGCCCTAGATACACTCTCTGGAAACACCATATATTTT
j_call: TRBJ1-1; d_call: TRBD1; v_call: TRBV28; clone_size: -; cdr3_aa: CASSSGQANTEAFF; cdr3_nt: TGTGCCAGCAGTTCGGGACAGGCGAACACTGAAGCTTTCTTT
j_call: TRBJ2-1; d_call: TRBD2; v_call: TRBV19; clone_size: -; cdr3_aa: CASKEGRAEGREQFF; cdr3_nt: TGTGCCAGCAAGGAGGGGAGGGCAGAAGGAAGAGAGCAGTTCTTC
j_call: TRBJ2-3; d_call: -; v_call: TRBV25-1; clone_size: -; cdr3_aa: CASSEFSGSADTQYF; cdr3_nt: TGTGCCAGCAGTGAGTTTAGCGGTAGCGCAGATACGCAGTATTTT
j_call: TRBJ2-7; d_call: TRBD1; v_call: TRBV6-1; clone_size: -; cdr3_aa: CAIIRGPDYEQYF; cdr3_nt: TGTGCCATAATCAGGGGGCCAGATTACGAGCAGTACTTC
j_call: TRBJ1-4; d_call: -; v_call: TRBV5-1; clone_size: few; cdr3_aa: CASSLNALTGPGSTNEKLFF; cdr3_nt: TGCGCCAGCAGCCTCAACGCCCTAACAGGACCCGGGTCAACTAATGAAAAACTGTTTTTT
j_call: TRBJ2-3; d_call: -; v_call: TRBV7-6; clone_size: -; cdr3_aa: CASSEGHTDTQYF; cdr3_nt: TGTGCCAGCAGCGAGGGCCACACAGATACGCAGTATTTT
j_call: TRBJ2-5; d_call: -; v_call: TRBV20-1; clone_size: -; cdr3_aa: CSAQTGDAQYF; cdr3_nt: TGCAGTGCTCAGACGGGGGACGCCCAGTACTTC
j_call: TRBJ1-1; d_call: -; v_call: TRBV6-5; clone_size: -; cdr3_aa: CASSTPLNTEAFF; cdr3_nt: TGTGCCAGCAGTACCCCCCTAAACACTGAAGCTTTCTTT
j_call: TRBJ2-5; d_call: TRBD2; v_call: TRBV4-1; clone_size: -; cdr3_aa: CASSQVLSVTSEAKTQYF; cdr3_nt: TGCGCCAGCAGCCAAGTTCTTTCCGTGACTAGCGAGGCGAAGACCCAGTACTTC
j_call: TRBJ2-7; d_call: TRBD2; v_call: TRBV7-2; clone_size: -; cdr3_aa: CASSLDSAGGRPNEQYF; cdr3_nt: TGTGCCAGCAGCTTAGATAGCGCGGGAGGTCGGCCTAACGAGCAGTACTTC
j_call: TRBJ2-5; d_call: -; v_call: TRBV7-9; clone_size: -; cdr3_aa: CASSRTPGETQYF; cdr3_nt: TGTGCCAGCAGCCGGACCCCGGGGGAGACCCAGTACTTC
j_call: TRBJ2-1; d_call: TRBD1; v_call: TRBV4-3; clone_size: -; cdr3_aa: CASSHGQGDNEQFF; cdr3_nt: TGCGCCAGCAGCCACGGACAGGGAGACAATGAGCAGTTCTTC
j_call: TRBJ1-2; d_call: -; v_call: TRBV28; clone_size: -; cdr3_aa: CASSTSTDSYGYTF; cdr3_nt: TGTGCCAGCAGCACTAGCACAGACTCCTATGGCTACACCTTC
j_call: TRBJ1-2; d_call: -; v_call: TRBV27; clone_size: once; cdr3_aa: CASSPQGTGGYTF; cdr3_nt: TGTGCCAGCAGCCCGCAGGGAACCGGTGGCTACACCTTC
j_call: TRBJ2-7; d_call: TRBD2; v_call: TRBV10-2; clone_size: -; cdr3_aa: CATRGGGTTYEQYF; cdr3_nt: TGCGCGACCCGCGGGGGGGGAACCACCTACGAGCAGTACTTC
j_call: TRBJ2-1; d_call: TRBD1; v_call: TRBV25-1; clone_size: -; cdr3_aa: CASSELFGTGGQEQFF; cdr3_nt: TGTGCCAGCAGTGAATTATTCGGGACAGGGGGACAGGAGCAGTTCTTC
j_call: TRBJ2-7; d_call: TRBD2; v_call: TRBV19; clone_size: once; cdr3_aa: CASSKGLAGAYEQYF; cdr3_nt: TGTGCCAGTAGTAAAGGGCTAGCGGGGGCCTACGAGCAGTACTTC
j_call: TRBJ2-7; d_call: TRBD2; v_call: TRBV9; clone_size: -; cdr3_aa: CASSMEGGSYEQYF; cdr3_nt: TGTGCCAGCAGCATGGAGGGCGGGAGCTACGAGCAGTACTTC
j_call: TRBJ2-1; d_call: TRBD1; v_call: TRBV6-6; clone_size: -; cdr3_aa: CASSYSGTGGNEQFF; cdr3_nt: TGTGCCAGCAGTTACTCCGGGACAGGGGGCAATGAGCAGTTCTTC
j_call: TRBJ2-7; d_call: TRBD2; v_call: TRBV7-8; clone_size: once; cdr3_aa: CASSTRVGLAAYEQYF; cdr3_nt: TGTGCCAGCAGCACCCGGGTGGGACTAGCGGCCTACGAGCAGTACTTC
j_call: TRBJ2-3; d_call: -; v_call: TRBV5-8; clone_size: -; cdr3_aa: CASRISGTDTQYF; cdr3_nt: TGTGCCAGCAGGATTAGCGGCACAGATACGCAGTATTTT
j_call: TRBJ2-3; d_call: -; v_call: TRBV6-4; clone_size: few; cdr3_aa: CASSDDGGSTDTQYF; cdr3_nt: TGTGCCAGCAGTGACGATGGCGGTAGCACAGATACGCAGTATTTT
j_call: TRBJ2-3; d_call: -; v_call: TRBV6-5; clone_size: few; cdr3_aa: CASSYLRLGTDTQYF; cdr3_nt: TGTGCCAGCAGTTACTTGAGACTGGGCACAGATACGCAGTATTTT
j_call: TRBJ2-2; d_call: TRBD1; v_call: TRBV19; clone_size: -; cdr3_aa: CASSTLSQWTGLVTGELFF; cdr3_nt: TGTGCCAGTAGTACTCTAAGCCAATGGACAGGATTGGTTACCGGGGAGCTGTTTTTT
j_call: TRBJ2-7; d_call: TRBD2; v_call: TRBV11-3; clone_size: few; cdr3_aa: CASSFSSGSYEQYF; cdr3_nt: TGTGCCAGCAGCTTCTCTAGCGGATCCTACGAGCAGTACTTC
j_call: TRBJ1-2; d_call: TRBD1; v_call: TRBV7-2; clone_size: -; cdr3_aa: CASSDRGQFLDYGYTF; cdr3_nt: TGTGCCAGCAGCGACAGGGGGCAGTTCTTGGACTATGGCTACACCTTC
j_call: TRBJ2-5; d_call: TRBD1; v_call: TRBV29-1; clone_size: -; cdr3_aa: CSVWTGGVGETQYF; cdr3_nt: TGCAGCGTTTGGACAGGGGGTGTCGGAGAGACCCAGTACTTC
j_call: TRBJ2-2; d_call: TRBD2; v_call: TRBV9; clone_size: few; cdr3_aa: CASSYGGGLAGELFF; cdr3_nt: TGTGCCAGCAGCTACGGGGGGGGCTTAGCCGGGGAGCTGTTTTTT
j_call: TRBJ1-2; d_call: TRBD1; v_call: TRBV7-3; clone_size: -; cdr3_aa: CASSVGQGYGYTF; cdr3_nt: TGTGCCAGCAGCGTGGGACAGGGATATGGCTACACCTTC
j_call: TRBJ2-3; d_call: TRBD1; v_call: TRBV28; clone_size: few; cdr3_aa: CASEPLGQGDTDTQYF; cdr3_nt: TGTGCCAGCGAACCCCTTGGACAGGGGGACACAGATACGCAGTATTTT
j_call: TRBJ1-3; d_call: -; v_call: TRBV6-5; clone_size: -; cdr3_aa: CASTRGGLANTIYF; cdr3_nt: TGTGCCAGCACCCGCGGGGGGCTAGCAAACACCATATATTTT
j_call: TRBJ2-1; d_call: TRBD1; v_call: TRBV9; clone_size: -; cdr3_aa: CASSQGGKLEQFF; cdr3_nt: TGTGCCAGCAGCCAAGGGGGCAAACTCGAGCAGTTCTTC
j_call: TRBJ2-7; d_call: TRBD2; v_call: TRBV4-2; clone_size: few; cdr3_aa: CASSQDTAGGNEGLNEQYF; cdr3_nt: TGTGCCAGCAGCCAAGATACGGCGGGAGGGAACGAGGGCCTGAACGAGCAGTACTTC
j_call: TRBJ2-3; d_call: -; v_call: TRBV7-2; clone_size: -; cdr3_aa: CASSLDLNTDTQYF; cdr3_nt: TGTGCCAGCAGCTTAGACTTGAACACAGATACGCAGTATTTT
j_call: TRBJ1-1; d_call: TRBD1; v_call: TRBV7-9; clone_size: -; cdr3_aa: CASSFRQGALGYTEAFF; cdr3_nt: TGTGCCAGCAGCTTTCGACAGGGGGCTCTGGGGTACACTGAAGCTTTCTTT
j_call: TRBJ1-4; d_call: TRBD1; v_call: TRBV7-2; clone_size: -; cdr3_aa: CASSLTGQGIGGEKLFF; cdr3_nt: TGTGCCAGCAGCCTAACAGGACAGGGGATCGGAGGAGAAAAACTGTTTTTT
j_call: TRBJ2-2; d_call: TRBD1; v_call: TRBV30; clone_size: -; cdr3_aa: CAVTGDLTGELFF; cdr3_nt: TGTGCCGTGACAGGGGATTTAACCGGGGAGCTGTTTTTT
j_call: TRBJ2-7; d_call: -; v_call: TRBV14; clone_size: -; cdr3_aa: CASSQEYYDEQYF; cdr3_nt: TGTGCCAGCAGCCAAGAATACTACGACGAGCAGTACTTC
j_call: TRBJ1-1; d_call: -; v_call: TRBV5-6; clone_size: -; cdr3_aa: CASSLTGPTEAFF; cdr3_nt: TGTGCCAGCAGCTTGACTGGGCCCACTGAAGCTTTCTTT
j_call: TRBJ1-5; d_call: -; v_call: TRBV19; clone_size: -; cdr3_aa: CASSIGNQGLEPQHF; cdr3_nt: TGTGCCAGTAGTATAGGTAACCAGGGACTGGAGCCCCAGCATTTT
j_call: TRBJ2-7; d_call: -; v_call: TRBV6-1; clone_size: -; cdr3_aa: CASSVQGPYEQYF; cdr3_nt: TGTGCCAGCAGTGTACAGGGTCCGTACGAGCAGTACTTC
j_call: TRBJ2-5; d_call: TRBD2; v_call: TRBV7-8; clone_size: once; cdr3_aa: CASSFGTLAGGLQETQYF; cdr3_nt: TGTGCCAGCAGCTTTGGGACCTTAGCGGGAGGTCTACAAGAGACCCAGTACTTC
j_call: TRBJ1-1; d_call: TRBD1; v_call: TRBV5-1; clone_size: -; cdr3_aa: CASSSLQGGTNTEAFF; cdr3_nt: TGCGCCAGCAGCTCCCTCCAGGGGGGTACGAACACTGAAGCTTTCTTT
j_call: TRBJ2-4; d_call: -; v_call: TRBV7-2; clone_size: once; cdr3_aa: CASSSAGQDNQYF; cdr3_nt: TGTGCCAGCAGCTCCGCTGGCCAGGACAATCAGTACTTC
j_call: TRBJ2-1; d_call: -; v_call: TRBV4-3; clone_size: few; cdr3_aa: CASSQRGTYNEQFF; cdr3_nt: TGCGCCAGCAGCCAGCGCGGGACCTACAATGAGCAGTTCTTC
j_call: TRBJ1-1; d_call: -; v_call: TRBV25-1; clone_size: -; cdr3_aa: CASSEWAGVSEAFF; cdr3_nt: TGTGCCAGCAGTGAATGGGCGGGGGTTTCTGAAGCTTTCTTT
j_call: TRBJ2-7; d_call: TRBD1; v_call: TRBV2; clone_size: few; cdr3_aa: CASRLTGGRYEQYF; cdr3_nt: TGTGCCAGCAGGTTAACAGGGGGCAGGTACGAGCAGTACTTC
j_call: TRBJ2-7; d_call: -; v_call: TRBV7-2; clone_size: many; cdr3_aa: CASSSYYEQYF; cdr3_nt: TGTGCCAGCAGCTCGTACTACGAGCAGTACTTC
j_call: TRBJ2-1; d_call: TRBD2; v_call: TRBV27; clone_size: -; cdr3_aa: CASSLQLAGIYEQFF; cdr3_nt: TGTGCCAGCAGTTTACAACTAGCGGGGATCTATGAGCAGTTCTTC
j_call: TRBJ1-2; d_call: -; v_call: TRBV25-1; clone_size: -; cdr3_aa: CASSGGLTGYTF; cdr3_nt: TGTGCCAGCAGTGGGGGACTAACGGGCTACACCTTC